Only a few counts were recorded for the clone carrying this TCR beta chain. Little can be read into the size of this beta chain, an off-target read in a library designed for alpha chains. The data were obtained in a study of spatial heterogeneity in lung cancer. Noted time point: sample taken at primary tumor resection. Unsorted tumor, nontumor lung tissue or cryopreserved PBMC supplied the whole RNA. Via MiXCR, TCRdb re-called the 5' RACE reads, giving one row per CDR3 protein. The top ten hold 40% to 50% of the sample, which has fewer than 700 distinct CDR3 sequences, about a fifth seen once. The sequence was collected from a male donor with early-stage non-small cell lung cancer. This sample comprised normal lung tissue next to the tumor, obtained at surgery.

This CDR3 is CASSKSVAGASYNEQFF. The CDR3 region has the DNA TGTGCCAGCAGCAAAAGTGTGGCGGGAGCGTCCTACAATGAGCAGTTCTTC. This sequence joins TRBV9 and TRBJ2-1; 7 nucleotides agree with TRBD2. Germline CDR1 is SGDLS and CDR2 is YYNGEE. The CDR3 has 17 amino acids. The trim removed 4 bases at V and 1 base at J, leaving 11 bases unmatched.